This T cell receptor beta chain was observed in a study of blood T cells in healthy people across ages. Study observations and caveats: Expanded clonotype shifts may have been confounded, as the donors had an unknown CMV status.

This CDR3 has 16 residues. Germline V CDR1 and CDR2: SEHNR, FQNEAQ (reference sequence). Trimming stripped 2 bases from V and 0 bases from J, with 12 bases between. This clonotype was recorded once. The target antigen is unknown. The use of a sample-barcoded 5' primer and a J-beta primer mix characterized a second PCR of roughly 7 to 11 cycles. Template switching added a 12-random-nucleotide identifier to every cDNA molecule. TCRdb reprocessed the 5' RACE reads with MiXCR, giving one entry per CDR3 protein. This table holds over a million distinct CDR3 sequences, approximately 43% found once. The chain joins TRBV7-9 to TRBJ2-3; D perhaps matches TRBD1 (6 bases). This TCR came from a woman aged 18-29 years in good health. Source material: blood. CDR3 protein: CASSLLGTFSTDTQYF. CDR3 coding DNA: TGTGCCAGCAGCTTACTCGGGACATTCAGCACAGATACGCAGTATTTT.